The 31 T cell receptor beta chains below were found in one sample sequenced in a study of OX40 agonist ivuxolimab in advanced cancers. Libraries were constructed by the immunoSEQ multiplex PCR assay. In TCRdb, the immuneACCESS table is reduced to in-frame sequences with V and J assigned. These tables do not hold every clone; where another copy was compared, an unresolved V gene accounts for under half, and the others remain unexplained. The sample profile shows 55,000 to 65,000 clones; over 75% of them were found once. Clones ranked in the top ten supply roughly 6.3% of the sample. This sample comprised CD4+ or CD8+ T cells sorted from blood, obtained in a trial of the OX40 agonist ivuxolimab. The receptors derive from an adult with an advanced solid tumor such as melanoma, head and neck, liver or kidney cancer.

The table lists this clone with a few counts. V usage is TRBV9 and J usage is TRBJ2-5; either TRBD1 or TRBD2 may supply D (5 bases each). The CDR3 is 15 residues long. Per the germline V gene, CDR1 is SGDLS and CDR2 is YYNGEE. The V end lost 4 bases, the J end lost 3 bases, and 16 bases lay between the germline ends. The CDR3 DNA follows: TGTGCCAGCAGCCCCCGGGGCAGCCCAGAAGAGACCCAGTACTTC. This translates into CASSPRGSPEETQYF.

The genes are TRBV6-6 and TRBJ2-1, with unresolved D. Per the germline V gene, CDR1 is MNHNY and CDR2 is SVGAGI (reference sequence). The length of the CDR3 is 14 residues. Trimming stripped 0 bases from V and 6 bases from J, with 9 bases between. This CDR3 reads CASSYSDYGNEQFF. CDR3 in DNA: TGTGCCAGCAGTTACTCAGATTATGGCAATGAGCAGTTCTTC.

The rearrangement links TRBV5-8 to TRBJ2-3, with unresolved D. The CDR3 extends over 15 amino acids. CDR1 SGHTS and CDR2 YDEGEE come from the germline V gene. V gave up 0 bases and J gave up 2 bases, with 10 bases separating them. As DNA, the CDR3 is TGTGCCAGCAGCTTGGGTCCGGCGGACACAGATACGCAGTATTTT. Protein sequence: CASSLGPADTDTQYF.

This chain uses TRBV7-2 with TRBJ2-1; 10 positions agree with TRBD2. The CDR3 sequence is 18 residues long. V shed 1 base and J 4 bases; nucleotides not matched to a gene: 10. Germline assignment: CDR1 SGHTA and CDR2 FQGNSA. The CDR3 DNA reads as TGTGCCAGCAGCTTAGGGTCCTTACTAGCGGGATATTACAATGAGCAGTTCTTC. Protein product: CASSLGSLLAGYYNEQFF.

V is TRBV6-1 and J is TRBJ1-1; D might be TRBD1 (6 bases). Germline assignment: CDR1 MNHNS and CDR2 SASEGT. The V and J ends lost 7 bases and 5 bases respectively, with 14 bases between them. The CDR3 sequence is 13 residues long. CDR3 nucleotides: TGTGCCAGCATCAGAACAGGGTGGACTGAAGCTTTCTTT. Translated, it gives CASIRTGWTEAFF.

The rearrangement joins TRBV29-1 to TRBJ2-7; 11 positions match TRBD2. The germline gives CDR1 SQVTM, CDR2 ANQGSEA. V was clipped by 0 bases and J by 3 bases; unmatched bases: 1. This CDR3 spans 14 amino acids. Here the CDR3 DNA reads TGCAGCGTTGAAGATACTAGCGGGGGCTACGAGCAGTACTTC. The encoded protein is CSVEDTSGGYEQYF.

The chain recombines TRBV7-9 with TRBJ1-1; TRBD1 aligns across 9 bases. This CDR3 spans 15 amino acids. V shed 5 bases, J shed 4 bases, and the junction held 8 bases outside the gene matches. CDR1 is SEHNR, CDR2 FQNEAQ, per germline (reference sequence). The CDR3 sequence is CASSPAGQGPTEAFF. CDR3 bases: TGTGCCAGCAGCCCCGCCGGACAGGGGCCCACTGAAGCTTTCTTT.

The chain is built from TRBV11-2 and TRBJ2-6; 11 bases agree with TRBD1. The CDR3 has 17 residues. Losses at the gene ends were 4 bases for V and 2 bases for J; bases not matched to a gene: 4. The germline gives CDR1 SGHAT, CDR2 FQNNGV. CDR3 DNA sequence: TGTGCCAGCAGCTCCGGACAGGGGGCCCCTGGGGCCAACGTCCTGACTTTC. Its translation: CASSSGQGAPGANVLTF.

The CDR3 coding sequence is TGTGCCAGCAGTGAAGGGCAGGGTGGGGCTAACTATGGCTACACCTTC. Amino acids: CASSEGQGGANYGYTF. The chain combines TRBV6-1 with TRBJ1-2, with D possibly matching TRBD1 (5 bases). The CDR3 is 16 residues long. Germline loops: CDR1 MNHNS, CDR2 SASEGT. V shed 1 base and J shed 0 bases, with 12 bases lying between them.

This chain joins TRBV20-1 and TRBJ1-1; D is unclear. V was trimmed by 7 bases and J by 1 base, leaving 7 bases between them. The V gene's germline CDR1 is DFQATT and CDR2 SNEGSKA (reference sequence). The CDR3 has 11 residues. CDR3: CSESKNTEAFF. The CDR3 coding sequence is TGCAGTGAAAGCAAGAACACTGAAGCTTTCTTT.

The DNA for the CDR3 is TGTGCCAGCTCACAGAGGGGCGAGCAGTACTTC. Translation gives CASSQRGEQYF. This chain joins TRBV18 and TRBJ2-7; D possibly matches TRBD1 or TRBD2 (5 bases each). Trimming stripped 4 bases from V and 6 bases from J, with 7 bases between. Germline CDR1 reads KGHSH; CDR2 reads LQKENI. CDR3 length: 11 amino acids. The variable domain in full, completed from reference TRBV18 and TRBJ2-7, reads NAGVMQNPRHLVRRRGQEARLRCSPMKGHSHVYWYRQLPEEGLKFMVYLQKENIIDESGMPKERFSAEFPKEGPSILRIQQVVRGDSAAYFCASSQRGEQYFGPGTRLTVT.

The V call is TRBV5-6, the J call TRBJ1-3; 10 bases line up with TRBD1. Germline V gene lookup returns CDR1 SGHDT and CDR2 YYEEEE. This CDR3 contains 16 residues. V shed 0 bases, J shed 2 bases, and the junction held 2 bases outside the gene matches. The CDR3 sequence: CASSLGQGAAGNTIYF. The CDR3 DNA reads as TGTGCCAGCAGCTTGGGACAGGGGGCAGCTGGAAACACCATATATTTT.

The J gene is TRBJ2-7, the V gene TRBV2; D may correspond to TRBD1 or TRBD2 (7 bases each). This CDR3 is 15 amino acids long. V was cut by 7 bases and J by 6 bases, with 22 bases left in between. Germline loops: CDR1 SNHLY, CDR2 FYNNEI. Here the CDR3 DNA reads TGTGCCAGCACCCCAGGGGGGGGAGAGGCCGTCGAGCAGTACTTC. Protein product: CASTPGGGEAVEQYF.

The CDR3 reads CASSLGKDTQYF. The CDR3 coding sequence is TGCGCCAGCAGCTTGGGCAAAGATACGCAGTATTTT. This chain connects TRBV5-1 to TRBJ2-3; D unresolved. The CDR3 is made up of 12 amino acids. Germline CDR1 SGHRS, CDR2 YFSETQ. Trimming left V 0 bases short and J 5 bases short, with 4 bases between.

CDR3 amino acids: CASSGLAGGDTQYF. CDR3 nucleotides: TGCGCCAGCAGTGGACTAGCGGGGGGAGATACGCAGTATTTT. The gene calls are TRBV10-2 and TRBJ2-3; TRBD2 matches 13 bases. With 4 bases clipped from V and 5 bases from J, the junction kept 0 bases outside the gene matches. CDR3 length: 14 amino acids. Germline lookup yields CDR1 WSHSY and CDR2 SAAADI.

This clone was recorded only once. The V call is TRBV7-2, the J call TRBJ2-4; 8 nucleotides agree with TRBD1. The CDR3 has 15 residues. Trimming cost V 2 bases and J 3 bases; bases outside gene matches: 3. In germline, CDR1 is SGHTA, CDR2 FQGNSA. CDR3 coding DNA: TGTGCCAGCAGCTTACAGGGGGCCGGCAAAAACATTCAGTACTTC. This gives the protein CASSLQGAGKNIQYF. Variable domain in full (rest from reference TRBV7-2 and TRBJ2-4): GAGVSQSPSNKVTEKGKDVELRCDPISGHTALYWYRQSLGQGLEFLIYFQGNSAPDKSGLPSDRFSAERTGGSVSTLTIQRTQQEDSAVYLCASSLQGAGKNIQYFGAGTRLSVL.

This clone was detected many times. V is TRBV19 and J is TRBJ2-2; either TRBD1 or TRBD2 may supply D (5 bases each). The germline V gene has CDR1 LNHDA and CDR2 SQIVND (reference sequence). This CDR3 has 15 residues. The V end was cut by 4 bases, the J end by 6 bases, with 15 bases between. CDR3 loop: CASSSSGAQAGELFF. In DNA, the CDR3 is TGTGCCAGTAGTAGTTCCGGGGCCCAGGCCGGGGAGCTGTTTTTT.

The V call is TRBV18, the J call TRBJ1-5, with TRBD1 matching over 10 bases. Per germline, CDR1 KGHSH and CDR2 LQKENI. The ends lost 3 bases at V and 4 bases at J; junction bases unmatched: 3. The CDR3 totals 15 residues. The CDR3 coding sequence is TGTGCCAGCTCACCTGGACAGGGGGGAAATCAGCCCCAGCATTTT. The encoded protein is CASSPGQGGNQPQHF.

The chain is built from TRBV7-8 and TRBJ2-7; 7 nucleotides agree with TRBD1. With V trimmed by 8 bases and J by 6 bases, 13 bases remained unmatched. The CDR3 length is 14 residues. CDR1 SGHVS and CDR2 FQNEAQ come from the germline V gene. CDR3 bases: TGTGCCAGCGGGACCGGGACAGCCTCCCTCGAGCAGTACTTC. Its translation is CASGTGTASLEQYF.

The chain recombines TRBV19 with TRBJ2-3; the match to TRBD2 covers 10 bases. Germline loops: CDR1 LNHDA, CDR2 SQIVND (reference sequence). There are 15 residues in the CDR3. V lost 6 bases to trimming and J lost 1 base; unmatched junction nucleotides: 4. The CDR3 spells CASRGTSVGTDTQYF. The DNA for the CDR3 is TGTGCCAGTAGAGGGACTAGCGTCGGCACAGATACGCAGTATTTT.

The V and J genes are TRBV2 and TRBJ1-3, with TRBD1 as a possible D gene (5 bases). Germline CDR1 SNHLY, CDR2 FYNNEI. This CDR3 has 16 amino acids. Trimming stripped 8 bases from V and 3 bases from J, with 20 bases between. The CDR3 loop is CASSDVTRVLGNTIYF. The DNA of the CDR3 is TGTGCCAGCTCGGACGTTACCAGGGTCCTTGGAAACACCATATATTTT.

The chain joins TRBV28 to TRBJ2-7, with 15 bases identical to TRBD2. Germline V gene sequence: CDR1 MDHEN, CDR2 SYDVKM. Trimming took 3 bases from V and 2 from J; bases not matched to a gene: 2. The CDR3 length is 16 residues. The CDR3 bases are TGTGCCAGCAGTTTGGGACTAGCGGGAGGCACCTACGAGCAGTACTTC. Amino acid sequence: CASSLGLAGGTYEQYF.

The V and J genes are TRBV5-4 and TRBJ2-7, with TRBD2 as a possible D gene (5 bases). Trimming pared 4 bases from V and 5 bases from J, leaving 13 bases between. This CDR3 region has 13 residues. Germline CDR1 reads SGHNT; CDR2 reads YYREEE (reference sequence). CDR3 in amino acids: CASSRGFRNEQYF. CDR3 coding DNA: TGTGCCAGCAGCCGGGGATTTCGCAACGAGCAGTACTTC.

This chain joins TRBV14 and TRBJ2-4; D is possibly TRBD1 (7 bases). This CDR3 comprises 17 residues. In germline, CDR1 is SGHDN, CDR2 FVKESK. Trimming stripped 1 base from V and 4 bases from J, with 17 bases between. The CDR3 here is CASSQGFTGAGKNIQYF. The DNA for the CDR3 is TGTGCCAGCAGCCAAGGGTTCACAGGGGCGGGGAAAAACATTCAGTACTTC. The full variable domain, with the rest looked up from reference TRBV14 and TRBJ2-4, is EAGVTQFPSHSVIEKGQTVTLRCDPISGHDNLYWYRRVMGKEIKFLLHFVKESKQDESGMPNNRFLAERTGGTYSTLKVQPAELEDSGVYFCASSQGFTGAGKNIQYFGAGTRLSVL.

CDR3 nucleotides: TGTGCCAGCAGGGCCCAGACAGGGCGCTATGGCTACACCTTC. Protein: CASRAQTGRYGYTF. This sequence joins TRBV7-2 and TRBJ1-2; the match to TRBD1 covers 7 bases. From germline, CDR1 is SGHTA and CDR2 FQGNSA. This CDR3 region has 14 residues. Losses at the gene ends were 6 bases for V and 4 bases for J; bases not matched to a gene: 8.

This chain uses TRBV5-8 with TRBJ1-1; D is unresolved. The length of the CDR3 is 17 residues. Trimming pared 0 bases from V and 6 bases from J, leaving 21 bases between. Per germline, CDR1 SGHTS and CDR2 YDEGEE. CDR3 sequence reads: CASSLVATSIPTAEAFF. CDR3 bases: TGTGCCAGCAGCTTGGTTGCCACCTCCATCCCCACGGCTGAAGCTTTCTTT. Full variable domain (remainder filled in from reference TRBV5-8 and TRBJ1-1): EAGVTQSPTHLIKTRGQQATLRCSPISGHTSVYWYQQALGLGLQFLLWYDEGEERNRGNFPPRFSGRQFPNYSSELNVNALELEDSALYLCASSLVATSIPTAEAFFGQGTRLTVV.

J is TRBJ1-1 and V is TRBV4-1; D is unresolved. There are 16 residues in the CDR3. V dropped 1 base and J dropped 1 base, with 13 bases sitting between them. The germline V gene has CDR1 MGHRA and CDR2 YSYEKL. The DNA of the CDR3 is TGCGCCAGCAGCCAAGTGGGGTTACGAAAGAACACTGAAGCTTTCTTT. This sequence encodes CASSQVGLRKNTEAFF.

The rearrangement uses TRBV7-2 and TRBJ2-7; D is undetermined. Trimming pared 5 bases from V and 6 bases from J, leaving 8 bases between. This CDR3 spans 11 amino acids. CDR1 and CDR2 from the germline V gene are SGHTA and FQGNSA. Here the CDR3 reads CASSQVIEQYF. Written as DNA, the CDR3 is TGTGCCAGCAGCCAGGTCATCGAGCAGTACTTC.

The genes are TRBV7-8 and TRBJ1-3; 7 bases fit TRBD1. The length of the CDR3 is 14 residues. CDR1 is SGHVS, CDR2 FQNEAQ, per germline. Trimming removed 1 base from V and 7 bases from J; junction bases left unmatched: 4. The CDR3 nucleotides read TGTGCCAGCAGCTTAGACAGGGGTAGTAACACCATATATTTT. Translation: CASSLDRGSNTIYF.

V is TRBV9 and J is TRBJ1-1, with D unclear. V was clipped by 4 bases and J by 3 bases, with 10 bases between them. Germline V lookup: CDR1 SGDLS, CDR2 YYNGEE. This CDR3 has 13 amino acids. CDR3: CASSKEIDTEAFF. The CDR3 DNA sequence: TGTGCCAGCAGCAAGGAGATCGACACTGAAGCTTTCTTT.

V and J are TRBV6-5 and TRBJ1-5, with D possibly matching TRBD1 (5 bases). The CDR3 is 15 amino acids. V lost 3 bases and J 5 bases, leaving 14 bases between the germline ends. Germline V gene data show CDR1 as MNHEY and CDR2 as SVGAGI. The DNA of the CDR3 is TGTGCCAGCAGTTATACCCACGGGGCCCATCAGCCCCAGCATTTT. Its translation: CASSYTHGAHQPQHF.